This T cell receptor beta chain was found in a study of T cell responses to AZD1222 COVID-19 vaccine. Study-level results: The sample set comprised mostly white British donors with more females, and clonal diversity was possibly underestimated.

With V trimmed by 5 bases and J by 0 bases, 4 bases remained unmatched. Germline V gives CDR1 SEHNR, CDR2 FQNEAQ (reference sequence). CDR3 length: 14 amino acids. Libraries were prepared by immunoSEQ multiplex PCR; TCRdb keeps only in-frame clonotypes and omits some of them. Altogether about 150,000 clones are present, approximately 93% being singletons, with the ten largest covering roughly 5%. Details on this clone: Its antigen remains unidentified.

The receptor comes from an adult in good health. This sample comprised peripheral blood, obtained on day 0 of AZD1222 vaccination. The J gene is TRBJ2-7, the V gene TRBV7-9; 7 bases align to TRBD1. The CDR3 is CASSSRQGSYEQYF. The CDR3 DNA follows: TGTGCCAGCAGCAGCCGACAGGGCTCCTACGAGCAGTACTTC.